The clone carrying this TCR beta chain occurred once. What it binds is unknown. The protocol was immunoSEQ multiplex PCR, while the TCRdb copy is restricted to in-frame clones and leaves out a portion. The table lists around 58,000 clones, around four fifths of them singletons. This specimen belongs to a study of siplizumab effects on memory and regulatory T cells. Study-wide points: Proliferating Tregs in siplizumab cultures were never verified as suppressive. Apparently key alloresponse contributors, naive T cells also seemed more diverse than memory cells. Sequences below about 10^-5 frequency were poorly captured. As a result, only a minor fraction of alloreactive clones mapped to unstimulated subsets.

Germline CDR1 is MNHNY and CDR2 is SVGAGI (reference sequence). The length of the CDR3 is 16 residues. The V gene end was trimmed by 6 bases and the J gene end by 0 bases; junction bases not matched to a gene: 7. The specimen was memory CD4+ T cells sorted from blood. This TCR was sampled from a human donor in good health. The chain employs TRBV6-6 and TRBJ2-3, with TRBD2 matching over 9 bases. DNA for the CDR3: TGTGCCAGCAGCGAGCGGGAGGTCGCTAGCACAGATACGCAGTATTTT. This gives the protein CASSEREVASTDTQYF.